The entry below describes one T cell receptor beta chain. Antigen: not known. Researchers amplified the TCR beta CDR3 regions from RNA transcripts. TCR CDR3 underwent first-round RT-PCR with the HTBI primer set. TCRdb re-called the multiplex PCR reads with MiXCR, one entry per CDR3 protein. The sample lists more than 500,000 distinct CDR3 sequences; about 16% were seen once. CDR1 LGHNA and CDR2 YSLEER come from the germline V gene. The CDR3 consists of 15 residues. V lost 4 bases to trimming and J lost 2 bases, with 14 bases between them. This sample is part of a study of T cells in Graves' hyperthyroidism and ophthalmopathy. Notes on the study in general: Through a model of 13 V-J features, ophthalmopathy was separated from stable hyperthyroidism.

Sequencing was performed on blood. The clonotype originates from a woman aged 25 to 39 with Graves' ophthalmopathy. This chain uses TRBV4-3 with TRBJ1-2, with D hard to call. CDR3 sequence: CASSLDGKPNYGYTF. CDR3 DNA: TGCGCCAGCAGCCTCGATGGGAAGCCGAACTATGGCTACACCTTC.